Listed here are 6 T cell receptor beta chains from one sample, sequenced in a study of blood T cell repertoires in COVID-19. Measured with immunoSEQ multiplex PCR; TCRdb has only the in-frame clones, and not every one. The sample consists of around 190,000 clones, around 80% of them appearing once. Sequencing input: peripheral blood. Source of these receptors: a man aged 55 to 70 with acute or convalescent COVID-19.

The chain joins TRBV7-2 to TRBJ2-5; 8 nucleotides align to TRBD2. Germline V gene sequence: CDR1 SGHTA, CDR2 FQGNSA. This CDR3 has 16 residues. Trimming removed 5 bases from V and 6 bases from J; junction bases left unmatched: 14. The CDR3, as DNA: TGTGCCAGCAGCCTAGTAGCGGGGCAATTGCTCCAGACCCAGTACTTC. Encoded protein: CASSLVAGQLLQTQYF. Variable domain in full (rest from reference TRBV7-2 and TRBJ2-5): GAGVSQSPSNKVTEKGKDVELRCDPISGHTALYWYRQSLGQGLEFLIYFQGNSAPDKSGLPSDRFSAERTGGSVSTLTIQRTQQEDSAVYLCASSLVAGQLLQTQYFGPGTRLLVL.

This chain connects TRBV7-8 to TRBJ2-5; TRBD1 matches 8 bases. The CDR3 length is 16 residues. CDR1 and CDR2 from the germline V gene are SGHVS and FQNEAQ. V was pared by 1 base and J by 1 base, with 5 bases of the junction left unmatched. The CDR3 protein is CASSLGQGLAQETQYF. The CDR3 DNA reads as TGTGCCAGCAGCTTAGGACAGGGGCTTGCCCAAGAGACCCAGTACTTC.

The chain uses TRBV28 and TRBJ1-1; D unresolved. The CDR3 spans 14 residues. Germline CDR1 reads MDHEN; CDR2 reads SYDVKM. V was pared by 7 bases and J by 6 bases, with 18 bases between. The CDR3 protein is CASISSLGRAEAFF. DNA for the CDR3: TGTGCCAGCATTTCGTCGTTAGGCCGGGCTGAAGCTTTCTTT.

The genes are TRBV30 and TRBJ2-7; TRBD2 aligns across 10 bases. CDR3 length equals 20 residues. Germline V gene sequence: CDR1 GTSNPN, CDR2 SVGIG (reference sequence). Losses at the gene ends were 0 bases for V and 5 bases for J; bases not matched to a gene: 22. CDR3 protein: CAWSVYQEGTSGNFFHEQYF. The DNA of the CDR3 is TGTGCCTGGAGTGTATATCAGGAAGGTACTAGCGGGAATTTTTTCCACGAGCAGTACTTC.

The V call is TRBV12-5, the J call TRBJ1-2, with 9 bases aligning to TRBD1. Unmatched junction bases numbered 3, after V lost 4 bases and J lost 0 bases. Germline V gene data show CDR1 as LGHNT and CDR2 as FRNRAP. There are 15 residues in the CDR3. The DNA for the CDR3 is TGTGCTAGTGGTTCTAGGACAGGGGCTAACTATGGCTACACCTTC. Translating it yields CASGSRTGANYGYTF.

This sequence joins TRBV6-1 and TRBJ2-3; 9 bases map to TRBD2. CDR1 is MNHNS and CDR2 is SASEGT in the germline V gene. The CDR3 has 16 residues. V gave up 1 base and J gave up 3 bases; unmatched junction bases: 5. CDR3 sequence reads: CASSEVWRGGTDTQYF. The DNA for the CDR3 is TGTGCCAGCAGTGAAGTTTGGCGGGGGGGGACAGATACGCAGTATTTT.